These 5 T cell receptor beta chains were sequenced from one sample in a study of primary melanoma T cells and metastatic recurrence. Profiling relied on immunoSEQ multiplex PCR, and the TCRdb table lists in-frame clones only, not all of them. This sample's table reports dozens of clones. Source material: melanoma tumor tissue. The source is a human donor with melanoma.

The rearrangement uses TRBV14 and TRBJ2-1; D might be TRBD1 (6 bases). Germline assignment: CDR1 SGHDN and CDR2 FVKESK. The CDR3 consists of 15 residues. Trimming stripped 4 bases from V and 4 bases from J, with 14 bases between. CDR3 nucleotides: TGTGCCAGCAGCCCGAGGGGGAACTTGTACAATGAGCAGTTCTTC. Translating it yields CASSPRGNLYNEQFF.

The chain joins TRBV18 to TRBJ1-1, with 9 bases matching TRBD1. V lost 0 bases, J lost 0 bases, and 5 bases stayed unmatched. CDR1 is KGHSH and CDR2 is LQKENI in the germline V gene. The CDR3 has 17 amino acids. CDR3: CASSPPRTGVLNTEAFF. CDR3 bases: TGTGCCAGCTCACCACCAAGGACAGGGGTACTGAACACTGAAGCTTTCTTT.

The CDR3 DNA reads as TGTGCCAGTAGTATAGAACAGGGAACTGGGGCCAACGTCCTGACTTTC. Amino acids: CASSIEQGTGANVLTF. The V and J genes are TRBV19 and TRBJ2-6; a possible D gene is TRBD1 (6 bases). The length of the CDR3 is 16 residues. The germline V gene encodes CDR1 LNHDA and CDR2 SQIVND (reference sequence). V was pared by 0 bases and J by 2 bases, with 8 bases between.

The table lists this clone with a count of one. The J gene is TRBJ1-1, the V gene TRBV9; D is perhaps TRBD1 (6 bases). The CDR3 covers 12 residues. Germline V lookup: CDR1 SGDLS, CDR2 YYNGEE. Between the trimmed V and J ends, which lost 4 bases and 4 bases, there was a span of 8 bases. This CDR3 is CASSTGRTEAFF. The DNA of the CDR3 is TGTGCCAGCAGCACAGGGCGCACTGAAGCTTTCTTT.

The chain uses TRBV11-1 and TRBJ2-7; 10 nucleotides line up with TRBD1. CDR3 length: 15 amino acids. V was pared by 6 bases and J by 1 base, with 6 bases of the junction left unmatched. Germline V gives CDR1 SGHAT, CDR2 FQDESV (reference sequence). CDR3 DNA: TGTGCCAGCAGACCGGGGACAGGGGCGTCCTACGAGCAGTACTTC. This gives the protein CASRPGTGASYEQYF.